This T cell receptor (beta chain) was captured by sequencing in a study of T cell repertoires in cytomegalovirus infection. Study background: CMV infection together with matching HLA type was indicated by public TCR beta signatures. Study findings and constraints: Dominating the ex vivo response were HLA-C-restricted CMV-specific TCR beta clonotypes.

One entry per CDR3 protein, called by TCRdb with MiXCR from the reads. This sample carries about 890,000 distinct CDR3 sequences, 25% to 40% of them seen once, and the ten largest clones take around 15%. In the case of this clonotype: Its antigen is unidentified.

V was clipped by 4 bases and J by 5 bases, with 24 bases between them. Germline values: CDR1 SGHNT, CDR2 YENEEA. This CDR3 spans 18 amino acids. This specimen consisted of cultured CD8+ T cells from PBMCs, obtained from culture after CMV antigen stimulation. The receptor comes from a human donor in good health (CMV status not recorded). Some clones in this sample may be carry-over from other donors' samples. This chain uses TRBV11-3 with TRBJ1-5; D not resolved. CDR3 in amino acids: CASSSYRPCTGDHQPQHF. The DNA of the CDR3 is TGTGCCAGCAGCTCATACCGCCCCTGTACCGGGGATCATCAGCCCCAGCATTTT.